Shown below are 6 T cell receptor beta chains from a single sample sequenced in a study of regulatory T cells in long-lasting Graves disease. In building TCR beta libraries, iRepertoire HTBI primers were used together with Arm-PCR of CDR3 regions. Each CDR3 protein gets one entry after TCRdb re-called the multiplex PCR reads with MiXCR. The top ten hold more than 9% of the sample, which has more than 450,000 distinct CDR3 sequences, about a sixth seen once. The time point: newly diagnosed GD, antithyroid drugs for less than 3 months. The TCR library was prepared using RNA isolated from PBMCs. The same specimen was also included in a second study, on T cells in Graves' hyperthyroidism and ophthalmopathy.

Sequencing was performed on peripheral blood mononuclear cells (PBMCs), taken at new diagnosis, from a patient treated with antithyroid drugs. All receptors derive from a man aged 35 to 55 with Graves disease.

This clonotype was detected many times. J is TRBJ1-3 and V is TRBV3-1; D unclear. The V gene lost 4 bases and the J gene lost 9 bases, with 13 bases spanning the gap. This CDR3 region has 13 residues. Germline assignment: CDR1 LGHDT and CDR2 YNNKEL (reference sequence). The CDR3 reads CASSPGSRVTIYF. CDR3 coding DNA: TGTGCCAGCAGCCCAGGTTCGAGGGTCACCATATATTTT.

This clonotype was observed a handful of times. V usage is TRBV19 and J usage is TRBJ1-1; TRBD1 is a possible D gene (5 bases). The CDR3 contains 15 residues. The V end lost 3 bases, the J end lost 4 bases, and 15 bases lay between the germline ends. Per germline, CDR1 LNHDA and CDR2 SQIVND (reference sequence). CDR3 sequence: CASSMGDGGGTEAFF. CDR3 nucleotides: TGTGCCAGTAGTATGGGGGACGGGGGTGGCACTGAAGCTTTCTTT.

V usage is TRBV9 and J usage is TRBJ1-3; unclear D gene. The germline V gene has CDR1 SGDLS and CDR2 YYNGEE. Trimming removed 0 bases at V and 1 base at J, with 5 bases between. There are 14 residues in the CDR3. The CDR3 spells CASSVGASGNTIYF. The CDR3 DNA is TGTGCCAGCAGCGTAGGGGCTTCTGGAAACACCATATATTTT.

This clonotype showed up many times. V and J are TRBV7-6 and TRBJ2-1; TRBD2 matches 11 bases. This CDR3 is 16 amino acids long. J gave up 5 bases and V 1 base, and 4 bases lay outside the gene matches. Germline CDR1 is SGHVS and CDR2 is FNYEAQ. CDR3 sequence (DNA): TGTGCCAGCAGCTTAGTGGGGACTAGCGGAAACAATGAGCAGTTCTTC. This codes for CASSLVGTSGNNEQFF. The complete variable domain, with remaining parts taken from reference TRBV7-6 and TRBJ2-1, reads GAGVSQSPRYKVTKRGQDVALRCDPISGHVSLYWYRQALGQGPEFLTYFNYEAQQDKSGLPNDRFSAERPEGSISTLTIQRTEQRDSAMYRCASSLVGTSGNNEQFFGPGTRLTVL.

The chain has TRBV2 and TRBJ2-1, with 11 nucleotides matching TRBD2. Per the germline V gene, CDR1 is SNHLY and CDR2 is FYNNEI. The CDR3 is 15 residues long. The trim removed 3 bases at V and 7 bases at J, leaving 5 bases unmatched. The CDR3 nucleotides read TGTGCCAGCAGTGATACTAGCGGGAGACGGAATGAGCAGTTCTTC. Its translation is CASSDTSGRRNEQFF.

This clonotype showed up many times. The CDR3, as DNA: TGTGCCAGCAGCCCCACCCATCCAGGGGGGGTCGTCCACTTT. This gives the protein CASSPTHPGGVVHF. This sequence joins TRBV3-1 and TRBJ1-6, with 7 bases matching TRBD1. The CDR3 is made up of 14 amino acids. CDR1 is LGHDT, CDR2 YNNKEL, per germline (reference sequence). J lost 17 bases, V lost 4 bases, and 14 bases had no gene match.